This T cell receptor beta chain came from a study of post-analysis software for immune sequencing data. Of note for this clonotype: Its antigen is undetermined.

The authors incorporated unique molecular identifiers into the TCR beta cDNA libraries. MiXCR, run by TCRdb on the PCR reads, gives a single entry per CDR3 protein. The data show 150,000 or so distinct CDR3 sequences, under 40% seen once. V was clipped by 3 bases and J by 4 bases, with 1 base between them. Germline V lookup: CDR1 LGHNT, CDR2 FRNRAP. The CDR3 is 11 amino acids. Study-level results: TRBV segments more frequent in patients than in controls numbered roughly 5 and included TRBV5-6, TRBV5-1 and TRBV20-1. Patients with multiple sclerosis recorded significantly lower normalized Chao1 diversity than controls, the study found.

The V and J genes are TRBV12-5 and TRBJ1-5; D uncertain. The source was blood, collected after autologous hematopoietic stem cell transplantation. This sequence was found in a girl aged 10-17 years with multiple sclerosis. CDR3: CASGFNQPQHF. CDR3 in DNA: TGTGCTAGTGGTTTTAATCAGCCCCAGCATTTT.